The entry below gives a single TCR beta chain sequence along with its context. Its antigen is unidentified. This record comes from a study of cytomegalovirus exposure and HLA in healthy donors. Study results and caveats: First-cohort TCR clusters were later found to tend to co-occur in the 90 to 150 validation repertoires. The study found most TCR sequences rare, yet found some public TCRs in many donors. Specific recognition of CMV antigens was confirmed in vitro for three chains (all CMV-associated).

This table comes from immunoSEQ multiplex PCR, and its TCRdb copy is limited to in-frame clones, with some not included. Altogether some 130,000 clones are present, roughly nine tenths being singletons, with the ten largest covering 1% to 1.5%. Germline-derived CDR1 and CDR2 are SEHNR and FQNEAQ (reference sequence). Trimming cost V 5 bases and J 3 bases; bases outside gene matches: 1. The CDR3 spans 13 residues. The sample taken for sequencing was PBMCs. This chain links TRBV7-9 with TRBJ2-7, with 10 nucleotides matching TRBD1. The TCR comes from a woman aged 18-35 years in good health and CMV-seronegative. The CDR3 coding sequence is TGTGCCAGCAGCCGGGACAGGGGCTACGAGCAGTACTTC. This translates into CASSRDRGYEQYF. Based on the CDR3 plus reference TRBV7-9 and TRBJ2-7, the full variable domain is DTGVSQNPRHKITKRGQNVTFRCDPISEHNRLYWYRQTLGQGPEFLTYFQNEAQLEKSRLLSDRFSAERPKGSFSTLEIQRTEQGDSAMYLCASSRDRGYEQYFGPGTRLTVT.